Described below is a single TCR beta chain sequence and its context. The sample comes from a study of graft-versus-host responses after intestinal transplantation. The authors processed graft tissue to release intraepithelial and lamina propria lymphocytes. Germline lookup yields CDR1 SGHNT and CDR2 YYREEE (reference sequence). This CDR3 spans 15 amino acids. The trim removed 2 bases at V and 4 bases at J, leaving 4 bases unmatched. Some clones are missing from TCRdb's copy, which holds only in-frame ones; the method was immunoSEQ multiplex PCR. The sample has about 12,000 clones; roughly 77% are singletons.

This rearrangement joins TRBV5-4 to TRBJ2-2, with 8 nucleotides matching TRBD1. The source is a human patient who received an intestinal transplant, so some T cells may come from the graft donor. Sequenced here: ileum tissue, sampled more than 140 days after intestinal transplantation. The CDR3 loop reads CASSFPGGGTGELFF. The CDR3 DNA is TGTGCCAGCAGCTTCCCAGGGGGCGGCACCGGGGAGCTGTTTTTT.